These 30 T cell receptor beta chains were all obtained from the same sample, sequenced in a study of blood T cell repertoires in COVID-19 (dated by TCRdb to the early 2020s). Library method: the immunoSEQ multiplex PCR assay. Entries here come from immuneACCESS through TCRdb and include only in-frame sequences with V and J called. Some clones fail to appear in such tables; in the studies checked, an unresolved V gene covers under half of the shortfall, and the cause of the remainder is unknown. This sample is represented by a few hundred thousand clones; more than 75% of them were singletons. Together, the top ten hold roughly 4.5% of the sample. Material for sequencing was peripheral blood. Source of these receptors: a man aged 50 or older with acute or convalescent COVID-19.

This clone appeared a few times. As DNA, the CDR3 is TGTGCCAGCAGCCCTCGGACAGGGGCGGTTCAGCCCCAGCATTTT. Amino acids: CASSPRTGAVQPQHF. V usage is TRBV3-1 (or the pseudogene TRBV3-2) and J usage is TRBJ1-5, with 9 bases matching TRBD1. The ends lost 4 bases at V and 6 bases at J; junction bases unmatched: 7. The CDR3 length is 15 residues. Per the germline V gene, CDR1 is LGHDT and CDR2 is YNNKEL (reference sequence).

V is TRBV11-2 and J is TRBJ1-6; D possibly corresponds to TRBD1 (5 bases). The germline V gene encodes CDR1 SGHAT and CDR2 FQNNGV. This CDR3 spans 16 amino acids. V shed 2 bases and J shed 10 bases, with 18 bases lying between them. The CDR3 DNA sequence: TGTGCCAGCAGCTTAAATCAGGGCGTCCGGACATCACCCCTCCACTTT. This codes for CASSLNQGVRTSPLHF.

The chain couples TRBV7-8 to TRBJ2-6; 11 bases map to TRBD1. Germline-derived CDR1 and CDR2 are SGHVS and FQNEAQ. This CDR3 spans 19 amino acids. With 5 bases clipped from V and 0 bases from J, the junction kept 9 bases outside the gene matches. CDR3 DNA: TGTGCCAGCAGCAGAACCCTTGGGACAGGGGGCTCTGGGGCCAACGTCCTGACTTTC. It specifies CASSRTLGTGGSGANVLTF. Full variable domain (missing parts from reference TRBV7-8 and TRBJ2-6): GAGVSQSPRYKVAKRGQDVALRCDPISGHVSLFWYQQALGQGPEFLTYFQNEAQLDKSGLPSDRFFAERPEGSVSTLKIQRTQQEDSAVYLCASSRTLGTGGSGANVLTFGAGSRLTVL.

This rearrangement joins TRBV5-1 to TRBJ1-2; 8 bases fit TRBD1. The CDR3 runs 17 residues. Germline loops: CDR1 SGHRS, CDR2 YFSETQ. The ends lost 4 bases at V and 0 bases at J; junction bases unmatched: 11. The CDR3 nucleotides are TGCGCCAGCAGCCCGGGACAGGCCTATAGGGCTAACTATGGCTACACCTTC. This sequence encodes CASSPGQAYRANYGYTF.

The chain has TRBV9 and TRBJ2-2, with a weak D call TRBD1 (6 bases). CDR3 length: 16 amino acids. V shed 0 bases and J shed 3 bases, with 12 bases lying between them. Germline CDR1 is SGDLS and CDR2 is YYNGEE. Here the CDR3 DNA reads TGTGCCAGCAGCGTAGCTTGGGGGCAGGACACCGGGGAGCTGTTTTTT. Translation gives CASSVAWGQDTGELFF.

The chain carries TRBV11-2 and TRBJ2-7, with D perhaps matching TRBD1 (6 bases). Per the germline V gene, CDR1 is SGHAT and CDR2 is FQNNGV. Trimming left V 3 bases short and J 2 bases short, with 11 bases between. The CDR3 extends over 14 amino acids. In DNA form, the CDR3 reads TGTGCCAGCAGCTTTGGACAGTCGCCCTACGAGCAGTACTTC. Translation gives CASSFGQSPYEQYF.

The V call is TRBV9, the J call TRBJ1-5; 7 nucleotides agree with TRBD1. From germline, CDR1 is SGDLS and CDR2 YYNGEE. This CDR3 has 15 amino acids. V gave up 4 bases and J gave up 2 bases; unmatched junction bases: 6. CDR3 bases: TGTGCCAGCAGCCCTGGACAGGCAGGCAATCAGCCCCAGCATTTT. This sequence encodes CASSPGQAGNQPQHF.

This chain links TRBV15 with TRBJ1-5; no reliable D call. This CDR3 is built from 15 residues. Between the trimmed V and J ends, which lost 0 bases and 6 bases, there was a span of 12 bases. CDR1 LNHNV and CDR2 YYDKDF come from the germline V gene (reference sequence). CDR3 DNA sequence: TGTGCCACCAGCAGAGATTTAGGGAGCGGTCAGCCCCAGCATTTT. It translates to CATSRDLGSGQPQHF.

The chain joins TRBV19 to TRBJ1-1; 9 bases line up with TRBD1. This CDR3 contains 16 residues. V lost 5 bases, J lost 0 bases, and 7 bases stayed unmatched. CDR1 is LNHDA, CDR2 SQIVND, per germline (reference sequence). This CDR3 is CASSPLGTGMNTEAFF. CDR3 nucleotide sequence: TGTGCCAGTAGTCCACTCGGGACAGGGATGAACACTGAAGCTTTCTTT.

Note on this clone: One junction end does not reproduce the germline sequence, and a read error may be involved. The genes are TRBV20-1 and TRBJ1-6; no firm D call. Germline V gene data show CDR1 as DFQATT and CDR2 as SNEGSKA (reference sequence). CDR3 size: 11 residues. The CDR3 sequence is CSARDWSEEVF. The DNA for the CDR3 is TGCAGTGCTAGAGATTGGAGTGAAGAGGTCTTT.

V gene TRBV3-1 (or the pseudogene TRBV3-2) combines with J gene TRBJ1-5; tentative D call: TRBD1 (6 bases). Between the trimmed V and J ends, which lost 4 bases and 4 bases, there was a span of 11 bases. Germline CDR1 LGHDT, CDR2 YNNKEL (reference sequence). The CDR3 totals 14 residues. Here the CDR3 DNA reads TGTGCCAGCAGCCCTTACAGGGATAATCAGCCCCAGCATTTT. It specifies CASSPYRDNQPQHF.

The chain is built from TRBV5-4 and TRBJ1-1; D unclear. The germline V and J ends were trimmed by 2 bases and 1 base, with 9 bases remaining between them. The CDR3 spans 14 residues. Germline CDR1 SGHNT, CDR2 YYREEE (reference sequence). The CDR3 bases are TGTGCCAGCAGCTTAGGAGAGGGGAACACTGAAGCTTTCTTT. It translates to CASSLGEGNTEAFF.

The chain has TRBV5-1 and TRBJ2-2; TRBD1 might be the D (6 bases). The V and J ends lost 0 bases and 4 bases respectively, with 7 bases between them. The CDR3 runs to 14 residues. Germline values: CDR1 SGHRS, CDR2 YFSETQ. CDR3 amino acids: CASSLETGTGELFF. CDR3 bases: TGCGCCAGCAGCTTGGAGACAGGCACCGGGGAGCTGTTTTTT.

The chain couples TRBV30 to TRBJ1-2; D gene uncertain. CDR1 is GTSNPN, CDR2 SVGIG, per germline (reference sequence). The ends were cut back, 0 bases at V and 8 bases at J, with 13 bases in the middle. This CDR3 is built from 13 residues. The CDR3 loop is CAWSVRGWRGYTF. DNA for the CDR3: TGTGCCTGGAGTGTACGAGGATGGCGGGGCTACACCTTC.

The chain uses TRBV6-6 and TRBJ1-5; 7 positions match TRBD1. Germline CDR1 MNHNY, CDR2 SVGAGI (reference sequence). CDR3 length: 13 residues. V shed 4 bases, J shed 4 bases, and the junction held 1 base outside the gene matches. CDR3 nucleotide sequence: TGTGCCAGCAGTTCGACAGGGAATCAGCCCCAGCATTTT. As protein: CASSSTGNQPQHF.

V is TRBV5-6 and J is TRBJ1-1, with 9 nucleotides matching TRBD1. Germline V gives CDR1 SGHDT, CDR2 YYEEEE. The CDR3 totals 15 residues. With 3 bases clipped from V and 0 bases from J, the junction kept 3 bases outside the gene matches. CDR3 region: CASSWGQGVNTEAFF. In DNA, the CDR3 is TGTGCCAGCAGCTGGGGACAGGGAGTGAACACTGAAGCTTTCTTT.

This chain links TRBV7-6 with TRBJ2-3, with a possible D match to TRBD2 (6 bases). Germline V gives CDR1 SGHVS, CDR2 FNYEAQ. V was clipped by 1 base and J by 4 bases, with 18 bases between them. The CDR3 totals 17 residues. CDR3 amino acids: CASSLGGWGTGADTQYF. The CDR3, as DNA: TGTGCCAGCAGCTTAGGAGGCTGGGGCACGGGGGCAGATACGCAGTATTTT.

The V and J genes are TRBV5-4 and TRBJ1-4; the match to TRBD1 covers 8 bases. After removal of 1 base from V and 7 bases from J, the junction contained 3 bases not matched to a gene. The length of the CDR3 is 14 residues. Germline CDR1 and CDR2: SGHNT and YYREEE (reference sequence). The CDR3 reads CASSLQGAIEKLFF. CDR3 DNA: TGTGCCAGCAGCTTGCAGGGGGCAATTGAAAAACTGTTTTTT.

The DNA for the CDR3 is TGTGCCAGCAGCCGACAGGGGGTGAACACAGATACGCAGTATTTT. This encodes CASSRQGVNTDTQYF. This chain links TRBV2 with TRBJ2-3; TRBD1 aligns across 9 bases. J lost 2 bases, V lost 6 bases, and 6 bases had no gene match. This CDR3 contains 15 residues. In germline, CDR1 is SNHLY, CDR2 FYNNEI.

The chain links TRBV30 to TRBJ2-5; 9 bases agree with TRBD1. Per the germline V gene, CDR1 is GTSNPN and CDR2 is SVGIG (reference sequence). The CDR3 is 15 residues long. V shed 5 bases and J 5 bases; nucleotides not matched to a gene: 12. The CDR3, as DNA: TGTGCCTGGGGAACCGGGACAGGGTTTCGGGAGACCCAGTACTTC. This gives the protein CAWGTGTGFRETQYF.

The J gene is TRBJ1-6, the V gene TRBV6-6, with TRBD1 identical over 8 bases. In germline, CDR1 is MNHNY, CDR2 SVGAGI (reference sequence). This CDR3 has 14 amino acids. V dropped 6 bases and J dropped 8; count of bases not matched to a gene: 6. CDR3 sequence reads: CASSRTGTDSPLHF. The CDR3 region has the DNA TGTGCCAGCAGCAGGACAGGGACTGATTCACCCCTCCACTTT.

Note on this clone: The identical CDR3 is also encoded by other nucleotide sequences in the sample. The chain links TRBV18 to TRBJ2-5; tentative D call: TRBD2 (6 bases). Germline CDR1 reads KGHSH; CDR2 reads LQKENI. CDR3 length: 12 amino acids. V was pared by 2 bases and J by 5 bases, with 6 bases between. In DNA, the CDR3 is TGTGCCAGCTCACCAGGAGGGGAGACCCAGTACTTC. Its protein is CASSPGGETQYF.

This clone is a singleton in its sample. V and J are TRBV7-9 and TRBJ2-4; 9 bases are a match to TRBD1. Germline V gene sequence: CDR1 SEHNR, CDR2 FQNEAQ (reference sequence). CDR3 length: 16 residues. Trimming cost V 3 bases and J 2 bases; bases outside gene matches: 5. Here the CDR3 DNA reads TGTGCCAGCAGCTTTACCGGGACAGGGTCCAAAAACATTCAGTACTTC. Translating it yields CASSFTGTGSKNIQYF. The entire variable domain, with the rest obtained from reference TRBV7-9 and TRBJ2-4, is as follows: DTGVSQNPRHKITKRGQNVTFRCDPISEHNRLYWYRQTLGQGPEFLTYFQNEAQLEKSRLLSDRFSAERPKGSFSTLEIQRTEQGDSAMYLCASSFTGTGSKNIQYFGAGTRLSVL.

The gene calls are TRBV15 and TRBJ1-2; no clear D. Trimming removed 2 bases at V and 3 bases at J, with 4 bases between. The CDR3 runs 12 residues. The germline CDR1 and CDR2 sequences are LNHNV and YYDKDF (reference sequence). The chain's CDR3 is CATSRQYYGYTF. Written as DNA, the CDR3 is TGTGCCACCAGCAGACAGTACTATGGCTACACCTTC.

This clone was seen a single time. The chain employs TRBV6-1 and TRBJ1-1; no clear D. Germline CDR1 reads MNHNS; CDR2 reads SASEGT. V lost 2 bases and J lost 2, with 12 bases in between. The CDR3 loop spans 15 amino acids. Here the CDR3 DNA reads TGTGCCAGCAGTGAATTTTCAGTGATCAACACTGAAGCTTTCTTT. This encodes CASSEFSVINTEAFF.

DNA of the CDR3: TGTGCCAGCCCGGGGAAGAGGGCAGGGGGCACTGAAGCTTTCTTT. It is translated as CASPGKRAGGTEAFF. The chain has TRBV6-5 and TRBJ1-1; 7 bases align to TRBD1. The CDR3 length is 15 residues. The ends lost 8 bases at V and 4 bases at J; junction bases unmatched: 13. Germline V gene data show CDR1 as MNHEY and CDR2 as SVGAGI.

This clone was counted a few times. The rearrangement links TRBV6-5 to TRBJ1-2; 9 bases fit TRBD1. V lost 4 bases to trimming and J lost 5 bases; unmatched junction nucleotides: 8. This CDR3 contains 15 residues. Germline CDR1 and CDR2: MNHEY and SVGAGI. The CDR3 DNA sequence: TGTGCCAGCAGTTTACAGGGGGCCGGGATTTATGGCTACACCTTC. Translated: CASSLQGAGIYGYTF.

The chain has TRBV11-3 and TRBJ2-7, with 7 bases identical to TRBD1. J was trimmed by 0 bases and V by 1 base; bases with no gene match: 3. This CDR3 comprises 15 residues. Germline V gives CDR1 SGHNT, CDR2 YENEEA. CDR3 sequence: CASSLGAGGSYEQYF. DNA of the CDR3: TGTGCCAGCAGCTTAGGGGCAGGGGGCTCCTACGAGCAGTACTTC. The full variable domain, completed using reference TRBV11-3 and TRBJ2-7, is EAGVVQSPRYKIIEKKQPVAFWCNPISGHNTLYWYLQNLGQGPELLIRYENEEAVDDSQLPKDRFSAERLKGVDSTLKIQPAELGDSAVYLCASSLGAGGSYEQYFGPGTRLTVT.

CDR3 protein: CASSLETGYEQYF. In DNA, the CDR3 is TGTGCCAGCAGCTTAGAGACAGGCTACGAGCAGTACTTC. The chain recombines TRBV11-3 with TRBJ2-7, with D tentatively TRBD1 (6 bases). Per the germline V gene, CDR1 is SGHNT and CDR2 is YENEEA. Trimming shortened V by 0 bases and J by 3 bases, and 6 bases separated the two germline ends. The CDR3 is 13 residues long. The full variable domain, in which reference TRBV11-3 and TRBJ2-7 provide the parts outside the CDR3, is EAGVVQSPRYKIIEKKQPVAFWCNPISGHNTLYWYLQNLGQGPELLIRYENEEAVDDSQLPKDRFSAERLKGVDSTLKIQPAELGDSAVYLCASSLETGYEQYFGPGTRLTVT.

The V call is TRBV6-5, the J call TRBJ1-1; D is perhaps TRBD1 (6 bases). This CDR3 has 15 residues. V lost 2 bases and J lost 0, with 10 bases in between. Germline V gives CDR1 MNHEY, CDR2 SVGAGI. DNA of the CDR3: TGTGCCAGCAGTTACGAGGGACACATGAACACTGAAGCTTTCTTT. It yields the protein CASSYEGHMNTEAFF.